What follows describes a single T cell receptor (beta chain). Per sorted-subset replicate PCR, input was 150 to 250 ng DNA, representing roughly 28,000 T cell genomes. Method: immunoSEQ multiplex PCR; TCRdb's copy keeps in-frame clones and lacks some. The table includes around 2.1 million clones, under 95% detected once. The germline gives CDR1 MNHNS, CDR2 SASEGT. This CDR3 region has 16 residues. Trimming took off 1 base at V and 3 bases at J, with 13 bases between the two ends. Selected positively for CCR7 and CD45RO-negative, naive CD8 cells excluded terminally differentiated effector memory CD45RA+ cells. These data belong to a study of shared clonotypes between healthy human individuals.

The TCR was taken from a man aged 18-30 years in good health. Some clones in this sample may be carry-over from other donors' samples. The V call is TRBV6-1, the J call TRBJ1-5, with D uncertain. The specimen sequenced was naive CD8+ T cells from PBMCs. CDR3 sequence reads: CASSEGRGRYNQPQHF. Written as DNA, the CDR3 is TGTGCCAGCAGTGAAGGGAGAGGGCGTTACAATCAGCCCCAGCATTTT.